These 3 T cell receptor beta chains share one sample of origin, sequenced in a study of somatic mutations in cytotoxic T cells in rheumatoid arthritis. Repertoires were generated with immunoSEQ multiplex PCR, while TCRdb's copy carries only in-frame clones and drops some. Of about 18,000 clones in the sample, over 60% were seen once. Material: CD8+ T cells sorted from blood. The receptors derive from an adult with rheumatoid arthritis.

This rearrangement joins TRBV7-6 to TRBJ1-6; D may be TRBD1 (5 bases). Germline loops: CDR1 SGHVS, CDR2 FNYEAQ. V was cut by 5 bases and J by 10 bases, with 15 bases left in between. The CDR3 length is 14 residues. CDR3 residues: CASSDTGSRSPLHF. The CDR3 DNA reads TGTGCCAGCAGCGATACAGGATCCCGGTCACCCCTCCACTTT.

The DNA for the CDR3 is TGTGCCAGCAGCGCACCCCCGGGGGCAAAGGACTATGGCTACACCTTC. It is translated as CASSAPPGAKDYGYTF. This chain connects TRBV13 to TRBJ1-2; possible D gene TRBD1, 6 bases. Germline CDR1 PRHDT, CDR2 FYEKMQ (reference sequence). Trimming cost V 5 bases and J 3 bases, with 19 bases left between them. The length of the CDR3 is 16 residues.

This chain links TRBV7-9 with TRBJ2-5; 8 bases map to TRBD1. The J call is in doubt because the DNA end fits TRBJ2-7 better. The CDR3 is 14 residues long. Germline V gene lookup returns CDR1 SEHNR and CDR2 FQNEAQ (reference sequence). The CDR3 DNA sequence: TGTGCCAGCAGCTCCACAGGGGGGAAAGACGAGCAGTACTTC. It is translated as CASSSTGGKDEQYF.